This T cell receptor (beta chain) is drawn from a study of T cell clonality in common variable immunodeficiency. General observations from the study: In common variable immunodeficiency, TCR beta chains reportedly carried fewer deletions and N-nucleotide insertions. Shared TCRbeta clones were fewer between CVID subjects than controls. TCRbeta clonality was increased in CVID versus healthy controls.

CVID subjects were 15 or so female and some 27 male, aged roughly 8 to 64. This clone occurred many times. As yet, its antigen is unknown. Control and CVID samples contributed equal amounts of genomic DNA. Libraries were prepared by immunoSEQ multiplex PCR; TCRdb keeps only in-frame clonotypes and omits some of them. This sample has some 27,000 clones, each found more than once. This clonotype was sampled from a human donor with common variable immunodeficiency. Sequencing was carried out using peripheral blood mononuclear cells.

CDR3 sequence: CASSLWGADTQYF. The sequenced part of the CDR3 DNA is TGTGCCAGCAGCTTGTGGGGGGCAGATACG. V usage is TRBV5-6 and J usage is TRBJ2-3; D might be TRBD2 (6 bases). The read falls 3 residues short of the CDR3 end, and the missing part is taken from the germline J gene. From germline, CDR1 is SGHDT and CDR2 YYEEEE. This CDR3 comprises 13 residues. The V end lost 1 base, the J end lost 4 bases, and 7 bases lay between the germline ends. Full variable domain (missing parts from reference TRBV5-6 and TRBJ2-3): DAGVTQSPTHLIKTRGQQVTLRCSPKSGHDTVSWYQQALGQGPQFIFQYYEEEERQRGNFPDRFSGHQFPNYSSELNVNALLLGDSALYLCASSLWGADTQYFGPGTRLTVL.